The sequence of this T cell receptor (beta chain) was determined in a study of early T cells in non-severe SARS-CoV-2 infection. This clonotype was detected ten times or more. Each CDR3 protein gets one entry after TCRdb re-called the 5' RACE reads with MiXCR. The data contain about 81,000 distinct CDR3 sequences, more than 5% of them singletons. Germline V gene data show CDR1 as WSHSY and CDR2 as SAAADI. Trimming cost V 3 bases and J 2 bases, with 11 bases left between them. CDR3 length equals 15 residues. The V and J genes are TRBV10-2 and TRBJ2-1; D assignment may be TRBD1 or TRBD2 (6 bases each). This TCR derives from an adult who was a healthcare worker with PCR-confirmed SARS-CoV-2 infection or an uninfected control (not recorded which). Sequencing input: whole blood. The CDR3 loop reads CASSEDGGTYNEQFF. DNA of the CDR3: TGCGCCAGCAGTGAAGACGGGGGCACCTACAATGAGCAGTTCTTC.